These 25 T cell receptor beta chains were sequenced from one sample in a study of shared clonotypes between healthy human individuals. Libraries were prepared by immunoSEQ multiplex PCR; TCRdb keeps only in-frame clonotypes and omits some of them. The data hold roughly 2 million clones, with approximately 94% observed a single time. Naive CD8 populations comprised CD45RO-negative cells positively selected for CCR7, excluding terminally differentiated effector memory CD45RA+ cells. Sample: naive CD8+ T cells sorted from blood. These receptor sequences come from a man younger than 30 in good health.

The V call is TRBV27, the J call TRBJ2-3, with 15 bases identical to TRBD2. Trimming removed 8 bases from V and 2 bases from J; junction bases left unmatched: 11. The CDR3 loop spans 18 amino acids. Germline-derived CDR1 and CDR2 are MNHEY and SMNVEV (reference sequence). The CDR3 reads CASGSGLAGGLTTDTQYF. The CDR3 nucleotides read TGTGCCAGCGGCTCCGGACTAGCGGGGGGGCTAACCACAGATACGCAGTATTTT.

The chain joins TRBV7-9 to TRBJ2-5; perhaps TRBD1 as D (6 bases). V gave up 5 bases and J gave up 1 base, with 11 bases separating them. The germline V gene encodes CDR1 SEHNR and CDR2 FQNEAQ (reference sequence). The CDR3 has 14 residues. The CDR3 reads CASSDWDTQETQYF. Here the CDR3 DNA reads TGTGCCAGCAGCGATTGGGACACCCAAGAGACCCAGTACTTC.

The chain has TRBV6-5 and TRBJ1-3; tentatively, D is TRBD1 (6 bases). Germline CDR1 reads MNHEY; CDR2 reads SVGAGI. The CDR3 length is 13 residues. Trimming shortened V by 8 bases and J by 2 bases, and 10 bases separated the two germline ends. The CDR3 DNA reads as TGTGCCAGCGGGGGGGCTCCTGGAAACACCATATATTTT. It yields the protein CASGGAPGNTIYF.

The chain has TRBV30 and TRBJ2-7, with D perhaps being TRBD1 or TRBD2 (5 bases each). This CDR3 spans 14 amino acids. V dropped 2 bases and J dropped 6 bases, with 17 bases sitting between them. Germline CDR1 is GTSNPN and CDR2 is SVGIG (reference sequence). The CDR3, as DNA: TGTGCCTGGAGTAGTGCTATATCTGGGGGCGAGCAGTACTTC. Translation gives CAWSSAISGGEQYF.

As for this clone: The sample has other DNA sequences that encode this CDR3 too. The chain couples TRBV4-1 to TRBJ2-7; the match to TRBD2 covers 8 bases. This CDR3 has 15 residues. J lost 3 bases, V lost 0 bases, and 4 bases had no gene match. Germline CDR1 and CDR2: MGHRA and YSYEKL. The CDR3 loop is CASSQDPAGDYEQYF. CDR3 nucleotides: TGCGCCAGCAGCCAAGATCCAGCGGGGGACTACGAGCAGTACTTC.

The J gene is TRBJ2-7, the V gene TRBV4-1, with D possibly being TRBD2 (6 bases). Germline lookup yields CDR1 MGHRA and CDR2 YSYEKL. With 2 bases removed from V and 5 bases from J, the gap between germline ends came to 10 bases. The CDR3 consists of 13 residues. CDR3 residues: CASSQLAWDEQYF. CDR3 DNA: TGCGCCAGCAGCCAACTAGCGTGGGACGAGCAGTACTTC.

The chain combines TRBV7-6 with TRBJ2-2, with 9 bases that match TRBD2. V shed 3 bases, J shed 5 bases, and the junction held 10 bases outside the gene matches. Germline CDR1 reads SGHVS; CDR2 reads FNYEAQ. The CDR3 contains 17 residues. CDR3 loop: CASSLGIAGVSTGELFF. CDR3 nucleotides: TGTGCCAGCAGCTTGGGAATAGCGGGAGTATCGACCGGGGAGCTGTTTTTT.

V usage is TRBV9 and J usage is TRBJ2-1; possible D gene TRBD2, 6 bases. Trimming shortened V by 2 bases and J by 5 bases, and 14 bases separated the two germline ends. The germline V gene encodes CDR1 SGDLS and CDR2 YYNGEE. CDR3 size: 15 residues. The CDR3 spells CASSVSRGINNEQFF. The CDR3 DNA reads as TGTGCCAGCAGCGTGAGCCGGGGGATAAACAATGAGCAGTTCTTC.

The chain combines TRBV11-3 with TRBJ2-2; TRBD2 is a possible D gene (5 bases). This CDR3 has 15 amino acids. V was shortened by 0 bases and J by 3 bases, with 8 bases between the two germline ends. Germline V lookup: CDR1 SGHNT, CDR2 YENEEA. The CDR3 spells CASSLERADTGELFF. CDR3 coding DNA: TGTGCCAGCAGCTTAGAGAGGGCAGACACCGGGGAGCTGTTTTTT. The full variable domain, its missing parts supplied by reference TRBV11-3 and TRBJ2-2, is EAGVVQSPRYKIIEKKQPVAFWCNPISGHNTLYWYLQNLGQGPELLIRYENEEAVDDSQLPKDRFSAERLKGVDSTLKIQPAELGDSAVYLCASSLERADTGELFFGEGSRLTVL.

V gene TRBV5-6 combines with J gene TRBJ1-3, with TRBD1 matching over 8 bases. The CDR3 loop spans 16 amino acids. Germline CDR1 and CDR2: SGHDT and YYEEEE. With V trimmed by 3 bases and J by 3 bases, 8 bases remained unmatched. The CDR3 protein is CASSWDRSELGNTIYF. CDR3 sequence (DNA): TGTGCCAGCAGCTGGGACAGGAGTGAACTTGGAAACACCATATATTTT.

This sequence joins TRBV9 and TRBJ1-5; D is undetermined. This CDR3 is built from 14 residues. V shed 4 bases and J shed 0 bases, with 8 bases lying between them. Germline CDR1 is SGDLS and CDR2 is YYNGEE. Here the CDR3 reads CASSFDGSNQPQHF. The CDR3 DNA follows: TGTGCCAGCAGCTTTGACGGTAGCAATCAGCCCCAGCATTTT.

CDR3 nucleotides: TGTGCCAGCAGGGGACAGGATTTTAACTATGGCTACACCTTC. Protein sequence: CASRGQDFNYGYTF. V is TRBV5-4 and J is TRBJ1-2, with TRBD1 identical over 8 bases. The V and J ends lost 5 bases and 1 base, in that order; junction bases with no gene match: 4. CDR1 is SGHNT and CDR2 is YYREEE in the germline V gene (reference sequence). The CDR3 has 14 residues.

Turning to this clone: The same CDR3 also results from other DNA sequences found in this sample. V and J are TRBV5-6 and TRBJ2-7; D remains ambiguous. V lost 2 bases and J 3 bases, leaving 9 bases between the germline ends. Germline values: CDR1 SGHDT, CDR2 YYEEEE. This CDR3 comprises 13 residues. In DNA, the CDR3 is TGTGCCAGCAGCTTCCTGGAAGGCTACGAGCAGTACTTC. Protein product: CASSFLEGYEQYF.

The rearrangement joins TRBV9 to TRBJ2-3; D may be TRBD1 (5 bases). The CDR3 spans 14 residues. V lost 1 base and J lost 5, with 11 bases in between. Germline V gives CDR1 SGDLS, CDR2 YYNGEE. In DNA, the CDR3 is TGTGCCAGCAGCGTATATGGGGCCCAAGATACGCAGTATTTT. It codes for CASSVYGAQDTQYF.

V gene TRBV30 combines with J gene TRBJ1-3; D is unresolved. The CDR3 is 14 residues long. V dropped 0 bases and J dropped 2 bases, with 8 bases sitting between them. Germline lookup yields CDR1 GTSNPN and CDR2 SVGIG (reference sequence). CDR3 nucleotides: TGTGCCTGGAGTGTACAAGTGACTGGAAACACCATATATTTT. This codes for CAWSVQVTGNTIYF.

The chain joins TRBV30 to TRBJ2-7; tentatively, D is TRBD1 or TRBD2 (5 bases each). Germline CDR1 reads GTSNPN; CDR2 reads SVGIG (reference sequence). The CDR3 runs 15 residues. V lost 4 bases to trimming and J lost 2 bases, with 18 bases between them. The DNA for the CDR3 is TGTGCCTGGAACCCCGGGGCCCGTACCCCCTACGAGCAGTACTTC. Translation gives CAWNPGARTPYEQYF. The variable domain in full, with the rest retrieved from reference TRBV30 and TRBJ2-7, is SQTIHQWPATLVQPVGSPLSLECTVEGTSNPNLYWYRQAAGRGLQLLFYSVGIGQISSEVPQNLSASRPQDRQFILSSKKLLLSDSGFYLCAWNPGARTPYEQYFGPGTRLTVT.

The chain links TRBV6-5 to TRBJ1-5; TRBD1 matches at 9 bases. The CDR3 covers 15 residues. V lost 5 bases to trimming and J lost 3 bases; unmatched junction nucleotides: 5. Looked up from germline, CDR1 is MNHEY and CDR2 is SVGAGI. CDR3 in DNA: TGTGCCAGCAGTAAGGACAGGGGTTACAATCAGCCCCAGCATTTT. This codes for CASSKDRGYNQPQHF.

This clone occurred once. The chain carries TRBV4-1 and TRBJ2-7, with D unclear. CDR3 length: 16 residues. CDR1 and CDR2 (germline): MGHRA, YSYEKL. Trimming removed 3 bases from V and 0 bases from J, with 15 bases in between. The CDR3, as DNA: TGCGCCAGCAGCCATAATCGACTGTGGTTCTCCTACGAGCAGTACTTC. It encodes CASSHNRLWFSYEQYF.

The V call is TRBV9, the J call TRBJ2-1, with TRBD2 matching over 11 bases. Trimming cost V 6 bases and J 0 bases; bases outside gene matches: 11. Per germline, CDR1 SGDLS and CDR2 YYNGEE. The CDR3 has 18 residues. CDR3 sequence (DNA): TGTGCCAGCAACGCCGGGACTAGCGGTTGGGACTCCTACAATGAGCAGTTCTTC. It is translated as CASNAGTSGWDSYNEQFF. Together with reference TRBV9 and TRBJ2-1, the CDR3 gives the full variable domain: DSGVTQTPKHLITATGQRVTLRCSPRSGDLSVYWYQQSLDQGLQFLIQYYNGEERAKGNILERFSAQQFPDLHSELNLSSLELGDSALYFCASNAGTSGWDSYNEQFFGPGTRLTVL.

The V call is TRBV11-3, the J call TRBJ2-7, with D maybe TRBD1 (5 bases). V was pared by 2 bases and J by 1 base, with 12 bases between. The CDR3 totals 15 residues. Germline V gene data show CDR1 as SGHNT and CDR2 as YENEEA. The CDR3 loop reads CASSLKKDTSYEQYF. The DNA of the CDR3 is TGTGCCAGCAGCTTAAAAAAGGACACGTCCTACGAGCAGTACTTC.

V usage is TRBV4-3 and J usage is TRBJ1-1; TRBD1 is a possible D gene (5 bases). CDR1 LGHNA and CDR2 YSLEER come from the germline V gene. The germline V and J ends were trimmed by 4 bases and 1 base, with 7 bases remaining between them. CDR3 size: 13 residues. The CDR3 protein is CASSPGGNTEAFF. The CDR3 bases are TGCGCCAGCAGCCCGGGGGGGAACACTGAAGCTTTCTTT.

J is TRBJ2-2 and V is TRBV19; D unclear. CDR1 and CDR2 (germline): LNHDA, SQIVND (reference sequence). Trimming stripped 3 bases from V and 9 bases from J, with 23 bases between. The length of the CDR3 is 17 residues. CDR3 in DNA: TGTGCCAGTAGTATCTCAGACGCTAGTACCCTCAGCCGGGAGCTGTTTTTT. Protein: CASSISDASTLSRELFF.

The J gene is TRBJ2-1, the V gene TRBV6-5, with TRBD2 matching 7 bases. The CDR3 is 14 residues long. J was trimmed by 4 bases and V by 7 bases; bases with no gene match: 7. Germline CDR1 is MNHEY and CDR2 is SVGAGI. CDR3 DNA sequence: TGTGCCAGCACAGATAGCGGGTCTTACAATGAGCAGTTCTTC. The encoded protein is CASTDSGSYNEQFF.

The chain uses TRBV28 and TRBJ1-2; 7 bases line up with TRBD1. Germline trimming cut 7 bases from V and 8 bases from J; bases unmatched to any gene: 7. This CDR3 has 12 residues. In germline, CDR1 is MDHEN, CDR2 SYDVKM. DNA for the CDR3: TGTGCCAGCACCACAGGGGAAGGAGGCTACACCTTC. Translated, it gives CASTTGEGGYTF.

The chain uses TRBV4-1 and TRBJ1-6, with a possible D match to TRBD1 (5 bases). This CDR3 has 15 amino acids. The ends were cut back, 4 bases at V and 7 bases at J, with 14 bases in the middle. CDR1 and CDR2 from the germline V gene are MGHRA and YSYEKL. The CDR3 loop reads CASSLRGVGNSPLHF. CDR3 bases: TGCGCCAGCAGCCTAAGGGGAGTGGGCAATTCACCCCTCCACTTT.